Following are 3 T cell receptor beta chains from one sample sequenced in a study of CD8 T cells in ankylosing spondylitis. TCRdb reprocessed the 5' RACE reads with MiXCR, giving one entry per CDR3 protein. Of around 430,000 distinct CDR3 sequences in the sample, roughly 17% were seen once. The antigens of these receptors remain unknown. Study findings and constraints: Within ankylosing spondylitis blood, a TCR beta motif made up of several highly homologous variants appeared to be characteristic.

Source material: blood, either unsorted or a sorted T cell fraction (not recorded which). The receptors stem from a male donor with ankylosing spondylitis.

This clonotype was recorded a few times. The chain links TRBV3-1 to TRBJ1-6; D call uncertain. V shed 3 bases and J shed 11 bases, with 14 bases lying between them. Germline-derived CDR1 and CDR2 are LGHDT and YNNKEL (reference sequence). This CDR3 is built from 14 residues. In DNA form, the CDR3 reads TGTGCCAGCAGCCAGGCCGCCCGGTCGGCACCCCTCCACTTT. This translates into CASSQAARSAPLHF.

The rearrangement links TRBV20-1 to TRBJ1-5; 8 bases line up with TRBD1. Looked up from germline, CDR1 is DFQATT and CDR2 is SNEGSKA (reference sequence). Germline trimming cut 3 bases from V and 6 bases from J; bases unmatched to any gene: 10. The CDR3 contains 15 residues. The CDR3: CSASSLPRGRQPQHF. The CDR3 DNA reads TGCAGTGCTAGCTCGCTGCCCAGGGGGCGTCAGCCCCAGCATTTT.

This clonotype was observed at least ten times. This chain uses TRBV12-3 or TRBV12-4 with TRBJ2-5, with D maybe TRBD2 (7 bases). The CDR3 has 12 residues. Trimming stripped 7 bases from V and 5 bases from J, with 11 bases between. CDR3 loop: CASTGGRETQYF. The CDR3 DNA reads TGTGCCAGCACGGGGGGCCGGGAGACCCAGTACTTC.